This T cell receptor (beta chain) was recorded in a study of early T cells in non-severe SARS-CoV-2 infection. Across the study: Investigators sequenced bulk RNA drawn from unsorted whole blood, and chains remained unpaired.

Germline values: CDR1 MNHNS, CDR2 SASEGT. This CDR3 region has 12 residues. V was cut by 0 bases and J by 7 bases, with 4 bases left in between. Ten or more counts support this clonotype. Its target is not known. Individual cDNA molecules were tagged with unique molecular identifiers, the study reported. TCRdb re-called the 5' RACE reads with MiXCR, one entry per CDR3 protein. The sample includes 40,000 or so distinct CDR3 sequences, around 5.1% of them seen just once. General study results and limits: VDJdb matching skewed toward anti-spike CD8 responses, missing private and CD4 specificities.

V and J are TRBV6-1 and TRBJ1-5; D not resolved. This specimen was whole blood, taken at baseline. This receptor was obtained from an adult who was a healthcare worker with PCR-confirmed SARS-CoV-2 infection or an uninfected control (not recorded which). The CDR3 coding sequence is TGTGCCAGCAGTGAAGCAGCACAGCCCCAGCATTTT. Residues: CASSEAAQPQHF.